The source of this T cell receptor beta chain is a study of OX40 agonist ivuxolimab in advanced cancers. Study context: Cohort: around 83% men, mean age about 60, aged about 23 to 79.

Trimming cost V 4 bases and J 5 bases, with 10 bases left between them. The germline CDR1 and CDR2 sequences are SGHRS and YFSETQ. This CDR3 spans 12 amino acids. Generated by immunoSEQ multiplex PCR, the TCRdb table keeps only in-frame clones and is missing some. The table has fewer than 85,000 clones, 80% to 90% seen once. About this clone: What it binds is unknown.

Study outcomes and limitations: Partial responders dosed at 0.1-3.0 mg/kg displayed clonal expansion ranking among the lowest.

The chain employs TRBV5-1 and TRBJ2-7; D is unclear. Sample: CD4+ or CD8+ T cells sorted from blood, taken in a trial of the OX40 agonist ivuxolimab. This sequence originates from an adult with an advanced solid tumor such as melanoma, head and neck, liver or kidney cancer. DNA of the CDR3: TGCGCCAGCAGCGTCGACCAAGACGAGCAGTACTTC. It encodes CASSVDQDEQYF.